This T cell receptor beta chain derives from a study of cytomegalovirus exposure and HLA in healthy donors. Study observations and caveats: It was likely that a cluster of highly shared sequence variants was a sequencing artifact.

Points on this clone: The antigen is unknown.

Researchers ran the PCR with 60 Vbeta and 13 Jbeta primers. The table came from immunoSEQ multiplex PCR; TCRdb's copy has only in-frame clones and leaves some out. The sample lists 80,000 to 95,000 clones; about 67% were seen once. This CDR3 contains 14 residues. Germline V lookup: CDR1 SGHRS, CDR2 YFSETQ. J lost 2 bases, V lost 5 bases, and 6 bases had no gene match. The TCR originated in a woman aged 18-30 years in good health and CMV-seropositive. This chain joins TRBV5-1 and TRBJ2-5, with 7 positions matching TRBD1. The sequencing input was PBMCs. The CDR3 nucleotides are TGCGCCAGCAGACATGACAGGGAGCAAGAGACCCAGTACTTC. Protein product: CASRHDREQETQYF.